These 16 T cell receptor beta chains share one sample of origin, sequenced in a study of blood T cell repertoires in COVID-19. Assay: immunoSEQ multiplex PCR; the TCRdb copy retains only in-frame clones and omits some. The sample has about 90,000 clones, approximately 75% seen once. Sequencing was carried out using peripheral blood. The receptor set was obtained from a woman older than 75 with acute or convalescent COVID-19.

In nucleotides, the CDR3 is TGTGCCAGCAGCTTGACTAGCGGGGGGTTAAATGAGCAGTTCTTC. Translation: CASSLTSGGLNEQFF. The gene calls are TRBV5-4 and TRBJ2-1, with 12 bases that match TRBD2. CDR3 length: 15 amino acids. The V gene end was trimmed by 1 base and the J gene end by 7 bases; junction bases not matched to a gene: 3. The V gene's germline CDR1 is SGHNT and CDR2 YYREEE (reference sequence). The full variable domain, with the rest looked up from reference TRBV5-4 and TRBJ2-1, is ETGVTQSPTHLIKTRGQQVTLRCSSQSGHNTVSWYQQALGQGPQFIFQYYREEENGRGNFPPRFSGLQFPNYSSELNVNALELDDSALYLCASSLTSGGLNEQFFGPGTRLTVL.

By sample share, this clone is medium-sized. The rearrangement links TRBV7-2 to TRBJ2-2; 12 positions match TRBD2. The V gene end was trimmed by 4 bases and the J gene end by 6 bases; junction bases not matched to a gene: 12. The CDR3 has 18 amino acids. Germline V gene data show CDR1 as SGHTA and CDR2 as FQGNSA. The DNA for the CDR3 is TGTGCCAGCAGCTACAGACTAGCGGGGGATCGAGGGGCCGGGGAGCTGTTTTTT. Protein product: CASSYRLAGDRGAGELFF.

This clone was counted between two and nine times. This chain connects TRBV6-4 to TRBJ1-1, with D uncertain. Germline V gene lookup returns CDR1 MRHNA and CDR2 SNTAGT. Trimming removed 10 bases from V and 2 bases from J, with 20 bases in between. The CDR3 runs 15 residues. CDR3 nucleotides: TGTGCCACCAGCCGCGAAGGAGGCCCCAACACTGAAGCTTTCTTT. Translating gives CATSREGGPNTEAFF.

The V and J genes are TRBV3-1 (or the pseudogene TRBV3-2) and TRBJ2-7; 10 nucleotides line up with TRBD1. Germline V gives CDR1 LGHDT, CDR2 YNNKEL (reference sequence). V dropped 5 bases and J dropped 5; count of bases not matched to a gene: 6. CDR3 length: 14 amino acids. Here the CDR3 reads CASSGDRGFHEQYF. The CDR3 DNA is TGTGCCAGCAGCGGGGACAGGGGCTTCCACGAGCAGTACTTC.

This clone showed up just a few times. This chain uses TRBV6-5 with TRBJ2-1; D is possibly TRBD1 (5 bases). CDR1 and CDR2 (germline): MNHEY, SVGAGI. This CDR3 is built from 15 residues. Trimming took off 5 bases at V and 0 bases at J, with 11 bases between the two ends. The CDR3 nucleotides read TGTGCCAGCAGTCCGACAGAGAGCTCCTACAATGAGCAGTTCTTC. It yields the protein CASSPTESSYNEQFF.

V gene TRBV19 combines with J gene TRBJ1-2; no clear D gene. Per the germline V gene, CDR1 is LNHDA and CDR2 is SQIVND (reference sequence). This CDR3 region has 14 residues. V was clipped by 5 bases and J by 7 bases, with 17 bases between them. The CDR3 coding sequence is TGTGCCAGTAGTCCCCGAGGAGGGATCAGTGGCTACACCTTC. Encoded protein: CASSPRGGISGYTF.

This clone has a handful of counts. The chain uses TRBV2 and TRBJ1-2, with D perhaps matching TRBD1 (6 bases). This CDR3 is 13 amino acids long. The V end was cut by 5 bases, the J end by 6 bases, with 13 bases between. Germline V gives CDR1 SNHLY, CDR2 FYNNEI. The CDR3 coding sequence is TGTGCCAGCAGTAAACAGGGATCAGATGGCTACACCTTC. Amino acids: CASSKQGSDGYTF.

Remarks on this clone: Different DNA sequences within this sample yield the same CDR3. V usage is TRBV18 and J usage is TRBJ1-1; D perhaps matches TRBD1 (5 bases). V lost 6 bases and J 3 bases, leaving 11 bases between the germline ends. This CDR3 comprises 13 residues. Germline V gene sequence: CDR1 KGHSH, CDR2 LQKENI. The CDR3: CASSPAGDTEAFF. In DNA, the CDR3 is TGTGCCAGCTCTCCCGCGGGGGACACTGAAGCTTTCTTT.

CDR3: CAPQGPSTEAFF. The CDR3 nucleotides are TGTGCCCCACAGGGTCCCTCCACTGAAGCTTTCTTT. The V and J genes are TRBV5-6 and TRBJ1-1, with D perhaps matching TRBD1 (6 bases). With 10 bases removed from V and 4 bases from J, the gap between germline ends came to 14 bases. CDR3 length: 12 amino acids. Germline lookup yields CDR1 SGHDT and CDR2 YYEEEE.

The rearrangement joins TRBV2 to TRBJ2-5, with TRBD2 identical over 8 bases. There are 15 residues in the CDR3. J was trimmed by 10 bases and V by 5 bases; bases with no gene match: 15. Germline-derived CDR1 and CDR2 are SNHLY and FYNNEI. The CDR3 nucleotides read TGTGCCAGCAGTAGTGCGGGGGGCGGCCCCGCGGGCCAGTACTTC. It encodes CASSSAGGGPAGQYF.

The chain employs TRBV7-9 and TRBJ1-1; D gene uncertain. Between the trimmed V and J ends, which lost 6 bases and 4 bases, there was a span of 12 bases. This CDR3 has 13 residues. Germline V gene sequence: CDR1 SEHNR, CDR2 FQNEAQ (reference sequence). This CDR3 reads CASSPQGGTEAFF. CDR3 sequence (DNA): TGTGCCAGCAGTCCGCAAGGAGGCACTGAAGCTTTCTTT. Variable domain in full (rest from reference TRBV7-9 and TRBJ1-1): DTGVSQNPRHKITKRGQNVTFRCDPISEHNRLYWYRQTLGQGPEFLTYFQNEAQLEKSRLLSDRFSAERPKGSFSTLEIQRTEQGDSAMYLCASSPQGGTEAFFGQGTRLTVV.

V gene TRBV30 combines with J gene TRBJ1-2, with D perhaps TRBD1 (6 bases). The CDR3 runs to 12 residues. V was trimmed by 0 bases and J by 6 bases, leaving 8 bases between them. CDR1 GTSNPN and CDR2 SVGIG come from the germline V gene (reference sequence). The CDR3 nucleotides read TGTGCCTGGAGTGTGGGGGGGCATGGCTACACCTTC. This translates into CAWSVGGHGYTF.

This chain connects TRBV5-1 to TRBJ1-3; maybe TRBD1 (5 bases). CDR1 and CDR2 (germline): SGHRS, YFSETQ. Deletions cut 1 base from V and 3 bases from J, with 5 bases between. The CDR3 totals 13 residues. The CDR3 is CASSLTGGNTIYF. In nucleotides, the CDR3 is TGCGCCAGCAGCTTGACAGGTGGAAACACCATATATTTT.

The rearrangement links TRBV5-1 to TRBJ2-2; D might be TRBD1 (5 bases). Germline V gene lookup returns CDR1 SGHRS and CDR2 YFSETQ. CDR3 size: 13 residues. Deletions cut 7 bases from V and 1 base from J, with 8 bases between. This CDR3 reads CASFTGNTGELFF. The CDR3 nucleotides read TGCGCCAGCTTTACAGGGAACACCGGGGAGCTGTTTTTT.

The V call is TRBV6-2 or TRBV6-3, the J call TRBJ2-3, with D perhaps TRBD2 (6 bases). The CDR3 loop spans 14 amino acids. V lost 5 bases and J lost 2, with 11 bases in between. The V gene's germline CDR1 is MNHEY and CDR2 SVGEGT. CDR3 sequence: CASSLPGDTDTQYF. The CDR3 DNA sequence: TGTGCCAGCAGTCTACCGGGAGACACAGATACGCAGTATTTT.

This chain connects TRBV2 to TRBJ1-2; D may be TRBD1 (5 bases). Trimming pared 6 bases from V and 8 bases from J, leaving 16 bases between. This CDR3 contains 13 residues. Germline CDR1 SNHLY, CDR2 FYNNEI. This chain's CDR3 is CASSWEPQGGYTF. The CDR3 nucleotides read TGTGCCAGCAGCTGGGAACCTCAGGGAGGCTACACCTTC. The variable domain in full, completed from reference TRBV2 and TRBJ1-2, reads EPEVTQTPSHQVTQMGQEVILRCVPISNHLYFYWYRQILGQKVEFLVSFYNNEISEKSEIFDDQFSVERPDGSNFTLKIRSTKLEDSAMYFCASSWEPQGGYTFGSGTRLTVV.